Below, one T cell receptor (beta chain) is given with its context. Its antigen remains unidentified. The sample comes from a study of CD8 T cells in ankylosing spondylitis. TCRdb used MiXCR to reprocess the 5' RACE reads, holding one entry per CDR3 protein. Among fewer than 400,000 distinct CDR3 sequences listed, roughly 14% were seen once. Study-wide results and limits: Reportedly, matched ankylosing spondylitis synovial fluid was significantly enriched for disease-linked clones.

The CDR3 consists of 14 residues. V shed 3 bases and J shed 5 bases, with 12 bases lying between them. The chain employs TRBV12-3 or TRBV12-4 and TRBJ2-3, with D possibly being TRBD1 (5 bases). Source material: blood, either unsorted or a sorted T cell fraction (not recorded which). This clonotype originated in a male donor with ankylosing spondylitis or in good health (not recorded which). CDR3 residues: CASSLAGWGDTQYF. The CDR3 DNA reads as TGTGCCAGCAGTTTGGCAGGGTGGGGAGATACGCAGTATTTT.